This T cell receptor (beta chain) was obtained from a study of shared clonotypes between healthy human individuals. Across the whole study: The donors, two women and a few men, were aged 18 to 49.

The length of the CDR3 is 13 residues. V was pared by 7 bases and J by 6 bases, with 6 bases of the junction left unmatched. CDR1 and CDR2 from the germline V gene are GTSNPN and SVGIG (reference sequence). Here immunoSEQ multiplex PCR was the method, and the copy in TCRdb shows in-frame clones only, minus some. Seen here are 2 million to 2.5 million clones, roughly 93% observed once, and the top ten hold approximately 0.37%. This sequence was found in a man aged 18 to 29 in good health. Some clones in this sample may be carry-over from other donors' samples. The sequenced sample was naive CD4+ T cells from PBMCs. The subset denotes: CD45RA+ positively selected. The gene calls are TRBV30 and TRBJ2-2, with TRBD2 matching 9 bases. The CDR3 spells CAFISGSAGELFF. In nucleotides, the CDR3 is TGTGCCTTCATTAGCGGGAGCGCCGGGGAGCTGTTTTTT.